This TCR beta chain was found in a study of blood T cell repertoires in COVID-19. Study background: Whether acute or convalescent, the COVID-19 samples came from the United States, Italy and Spain.

TCRdb's table, derived via immunoSEQ multiplex PCR, lists solely in-frame clones and lacks some. The sample consists of some 190,000 clones, around 83% of them appearing once. Between the trimmed V and J ends, which lost 2 bases and 5 bases, there was a span of 12 bases. The CDR3 contains 14 residues. Germline V gene lookup returns CDR1 SGHTA and CDR2 FQGNSA. The source is a woman older than 75 with acute or convalescent COVID-19. The sample was peripheral blood. The V and J genes are TRBV7-2 and TRBJ1-2; D is uncertain. This CDR3 reads CASSLTWAGYGYTF. In DNA form, the CDR3 reads TGTGCCAGCAGCTTAACGTGGGCGGGGTATGGCTACACCTTC.